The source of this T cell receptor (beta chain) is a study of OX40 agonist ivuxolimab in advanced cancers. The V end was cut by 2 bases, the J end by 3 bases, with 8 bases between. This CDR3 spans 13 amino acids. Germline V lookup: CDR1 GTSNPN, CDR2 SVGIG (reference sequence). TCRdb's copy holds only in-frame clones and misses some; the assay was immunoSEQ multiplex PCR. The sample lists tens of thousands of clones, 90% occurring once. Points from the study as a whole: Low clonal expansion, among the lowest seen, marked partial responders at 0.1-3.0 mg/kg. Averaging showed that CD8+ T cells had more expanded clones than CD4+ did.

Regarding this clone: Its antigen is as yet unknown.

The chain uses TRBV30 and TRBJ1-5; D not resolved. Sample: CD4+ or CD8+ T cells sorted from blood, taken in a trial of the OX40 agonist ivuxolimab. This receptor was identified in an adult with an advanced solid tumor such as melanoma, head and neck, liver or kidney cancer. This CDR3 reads CAWSLGNNQPQHF. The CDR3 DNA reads TGTGCCTGGAGTCTAGGGAACAATCAGCCCCAGCATTTT.